This T cell receptor (beta chain) was observed in a study of T cells after yellow fever vaccination. Regarding the study as a whole: Among all clonotypes, a small share was observed in both CD4 and CD8 compartments. The presence of abundant clonotypes contaminating from the bulk population was possible in FACS-sorted repertoires. At around 95% for CD4 and about 91% for CD8, most primary-vaccination clones showed up again after the booster.

MiXCR, applied by TCRdb to the 5' RACE reads, yields one record per CDR3 protein. The sample consists of about 210,000 distinct CDR3 sequences, roughly 3% of them appearing once. This clonotype was observed many times. Its antigen is still unknown. The CDR3 is made up of 17 amino acids. V lost 4 bases, J lost 2 bases, and 19 bases lay in between. Germline-derived CDR1 and CDR2 are SGHRS and YFSETQ. The chain has TRBV5-1 and TRBJ1-3; possibly TRBD1 for D (5 bases). The receptor's source is a young man who received the YFV17D yellow fever vaccine. The source material was CD4+ T cells sorted from PBMCs, sampled 10 days after the yellow fever booster vaccination. This CDR3 is CASSPQPQGRAGNTIYF. The CDR3 DNA reads TGCGCCAGCAGCCCACAACCGCAGGGTAGAGCTGGAAACACCATATATTTT.